The source of this TCR beta chain is a study of shared clonotypes between healthy human individuals. V dropped 0 bases and J dropped 3 bases, with 10 bases sitting between them. There are 15 residues in the CDR3. Per the germline V gene, CDR1 is SGHRS and CDR2 is YFSETQ. This table comes from immunoSEQ multiplex PCR, and its TCRdb copy is limited to in-frame clones, with some not included. This sample has some 2 million clones, with roughly 95% found just once. The sample consisted of naive CD4+ T cells sorted from blood. Subset defined: CD45RA+ positively selected. The clonotype comes from a man between 18 and 29 years old in good health. The gene calls are TRBV5-1 and TRBJ1-3; TRBD1 is a possible D gene (5 bases). The DNA for the CDR3 is TGCGCCAGCAGCTTGGACGGGGGTGATGGAAACACCATATATTTT. Translation gives CASSLDGGDGNTIYF.